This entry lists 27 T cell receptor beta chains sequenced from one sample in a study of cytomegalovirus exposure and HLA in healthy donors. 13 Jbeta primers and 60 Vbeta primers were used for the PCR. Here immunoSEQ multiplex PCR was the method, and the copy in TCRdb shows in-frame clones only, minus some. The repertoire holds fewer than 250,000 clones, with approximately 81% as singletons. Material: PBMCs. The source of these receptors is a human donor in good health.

The CDR3 spells CATRSSTDTQYF. The CDR3 nucleotides are TGTGCCACAAGGAGCTCGACAGATACGCAGTATTTT. This chain joins TRBV6-5 and TRBJ2-3; D unresolved. The CDR3 is 12 amino acids. Germline CDR1 and CDR2: MNHEY and SVGAGI. V lost 10 bases and J 3 bases, leaving 11 bases between the germline ends.

The CDR3 DNA follows: TGCGCCAGCAGCTATCCAGGGGTAAACACTGAAGCTTTCTTT. This gives the protein CASSYPGVNTEAFF. The chain carries TRBV5-1 and TRBJ1-1, with D possibly being TRBD1 (6 bases). V dropped 3 bases and J dropped 2 bases, with 11 bases sitting between them. This CDR3 spans 14 amino acids. Per germline, CDR1 SGHRS and CDR2 YFSETQ.

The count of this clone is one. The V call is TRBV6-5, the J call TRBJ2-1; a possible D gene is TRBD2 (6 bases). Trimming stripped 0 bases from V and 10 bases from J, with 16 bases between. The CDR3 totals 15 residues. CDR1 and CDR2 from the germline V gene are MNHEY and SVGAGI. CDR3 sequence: CASSYSFYAREEQFF. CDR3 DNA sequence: TGTGCCAGCAGTTACTCGTTTTATGCGCGGGAAGAGCAGTTCTTC.

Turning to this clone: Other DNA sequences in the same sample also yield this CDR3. The CDR3 nucleotides read TGTGCCTGGAGCCGGTCCTACGAGCAGTACTTC. Its translation is CAWSRSYEQYF. The V gene is TRBV30, the J gene TRBJ2-7; no firm D call. The ends were cut back, 3 bases at V and 1 base at J, with 4 bases in the middle. The germline gives CDR1 GTSNPN, CDR2 SVGIG (reference sequence). This CDR3 spans 11 amino acids.

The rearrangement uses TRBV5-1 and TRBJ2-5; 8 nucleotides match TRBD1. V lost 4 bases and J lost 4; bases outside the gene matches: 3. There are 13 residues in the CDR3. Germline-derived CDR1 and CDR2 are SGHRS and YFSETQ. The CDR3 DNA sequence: TGCGCCAGCAGCGAACAGGGGGGAGAGACCCAGTACTTC. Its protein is CASSEQGGETQYF.

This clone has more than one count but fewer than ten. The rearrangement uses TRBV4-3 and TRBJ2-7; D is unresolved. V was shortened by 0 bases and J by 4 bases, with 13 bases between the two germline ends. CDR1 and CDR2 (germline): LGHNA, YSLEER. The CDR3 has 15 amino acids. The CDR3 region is CASSQDASPTYEQYF. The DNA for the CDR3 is TGCGCCAGCAGCCAAGACGCAAGCCCCACTTACGAGCAGTACTTC.

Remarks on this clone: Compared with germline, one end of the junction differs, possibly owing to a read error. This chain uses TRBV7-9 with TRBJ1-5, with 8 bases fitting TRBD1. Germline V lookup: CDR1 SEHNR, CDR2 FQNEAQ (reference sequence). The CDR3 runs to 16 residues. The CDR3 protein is CSSSLTGAVSNQPQHF. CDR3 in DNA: TGTTCCAGCAGCTTGACAGGGGCCGTGAGCAATCAGCCCCAGCATTTT. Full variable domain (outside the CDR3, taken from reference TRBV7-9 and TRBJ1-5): DTGVSQNPRHKITKRGQNVTFRCDPISEHNRLYWYRQTLGQGPEFLTYFQNEAQLEKSRLLSDRFSAERPKGSFSTLEIQRTEQGDSAMYLCSSSLTGAVSNQPQHFGDGTRLSIL.

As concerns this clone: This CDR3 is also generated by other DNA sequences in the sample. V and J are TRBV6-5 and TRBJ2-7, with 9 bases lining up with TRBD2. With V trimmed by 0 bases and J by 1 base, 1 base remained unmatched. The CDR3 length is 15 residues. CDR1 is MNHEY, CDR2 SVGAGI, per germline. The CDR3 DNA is TGTGCCAGCAGTTACTCGCTAGCGGGGTCCTACGAGCAGTACTTC. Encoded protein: CASSYSLAGSYEQYF.

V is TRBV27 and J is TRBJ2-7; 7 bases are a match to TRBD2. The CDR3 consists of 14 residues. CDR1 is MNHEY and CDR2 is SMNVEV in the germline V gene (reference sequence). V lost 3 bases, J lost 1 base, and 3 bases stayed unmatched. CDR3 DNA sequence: TGTGCCAGCAGTTTGGCTAGCGGATCCTACGAGCAGTACTTC. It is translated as CASSLASGSYEQYF.

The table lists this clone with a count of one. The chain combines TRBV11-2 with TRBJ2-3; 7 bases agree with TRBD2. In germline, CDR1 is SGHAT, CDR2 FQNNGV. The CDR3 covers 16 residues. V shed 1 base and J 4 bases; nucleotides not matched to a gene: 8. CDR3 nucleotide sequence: TGTGCCAGCAGCTTAGCCGGCGGGAGATCGGCAGATACGCAGTATTTT. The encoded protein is CASSLAGGRSADTQYF.

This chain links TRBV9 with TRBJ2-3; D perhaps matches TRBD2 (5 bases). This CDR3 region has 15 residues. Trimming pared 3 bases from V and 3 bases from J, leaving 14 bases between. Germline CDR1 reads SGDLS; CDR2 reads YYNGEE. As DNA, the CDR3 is TGTGCCAGCAGCGGTAGAAGCGGTCTGACAGATACGCAGTATTTT. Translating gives CASSGRSGLTDTQYF. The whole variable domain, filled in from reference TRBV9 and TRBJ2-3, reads DSGVTQTPKHLITATGQRVTLRCSPRSGDLSVYWYQQSLDQGLQFLIQYYNGEERAKGNILERFSAQQFPDLHSELNLSSLELGDSALYFCASSGRSGLTDTQYFGPGTRLTVL.

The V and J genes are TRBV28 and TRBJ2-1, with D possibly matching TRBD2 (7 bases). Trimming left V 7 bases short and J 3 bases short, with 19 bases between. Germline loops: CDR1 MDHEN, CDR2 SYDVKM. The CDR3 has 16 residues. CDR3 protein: CASTLGGGVYYNEQFF. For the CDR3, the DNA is TGTGCCAGCACCTTGGGAGGGGGAGTTTACTACAATGAGCAGTTCTTC.

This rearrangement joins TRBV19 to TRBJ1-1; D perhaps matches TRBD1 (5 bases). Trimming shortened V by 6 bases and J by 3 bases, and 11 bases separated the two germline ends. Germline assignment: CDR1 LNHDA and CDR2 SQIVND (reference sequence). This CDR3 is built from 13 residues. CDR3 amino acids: CASRVGGHTEAFF. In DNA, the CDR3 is TGTGCCAGTAGGGTCGGGGGACACACTGAAGCTTTCTTT.

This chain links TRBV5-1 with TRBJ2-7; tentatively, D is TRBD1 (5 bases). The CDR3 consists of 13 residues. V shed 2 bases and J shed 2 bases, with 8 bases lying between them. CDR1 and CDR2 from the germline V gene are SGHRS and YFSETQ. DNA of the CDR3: TGCGCCAGCAGCTTAACAGGTACCTACGAGCAGTACTTC. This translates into CASSLTGTYEQYF. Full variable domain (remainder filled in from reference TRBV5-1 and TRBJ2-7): KAGVTQTPRYLIKTRGQQVTLSCSPISGHRSVSWYQQTPGQGLQFLFEYFSETQRNKGNFPGRFSGRQFSNSRSEMNVSTLELGDSALYLCASSLTGTYEQYFGPGTRLTVT.

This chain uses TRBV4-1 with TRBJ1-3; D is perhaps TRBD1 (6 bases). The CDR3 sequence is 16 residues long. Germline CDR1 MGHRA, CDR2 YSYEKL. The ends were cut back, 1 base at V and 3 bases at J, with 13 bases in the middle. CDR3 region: CASSQGSGAHGNTIYF. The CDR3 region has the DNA TGCGCCAGCAGCCAAGGATCAGGGGCCCATGGAAACACCATATATTTT.

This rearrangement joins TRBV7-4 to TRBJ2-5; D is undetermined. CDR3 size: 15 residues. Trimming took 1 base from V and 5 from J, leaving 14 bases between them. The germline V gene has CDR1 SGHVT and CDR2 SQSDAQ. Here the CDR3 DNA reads TGTGCCAGCAGCTTAGATCCACAAATCAAGGAGACCCAGTACTTC. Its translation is CASSLDPQIKETQYF.

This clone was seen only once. CDR3 in amino acids: CASSPIHASTYEQYF. As DNA, the CDR3 is TGCGCCAGCAGCCCTATTCACGCGTCCACCTACGAGCAGTACTTC. The chain employs TRBV4-1 and TRBJ2-7, with unresolved D. Trimming removed 4 bases from V and 2 bases from J, with 15 bases in between. Germline CDR1 is MGHRA and CDR2 is YSYEKL. The CDR3 is 15 amino acids.

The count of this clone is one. This chain's CDR3 is CASSLRGGANYGYTF. In DNA, the CDR3 is TGTGCCAGCAGCTTAAGGGGGGGCGCTAACTATGGCTACACCTTC. The V call is TRBV7-2, the J call TRBJ1-2; the D gene is possibly TRBD1 (6 bases). The germline V gene encodes CDR1 SGHTA and CDR2 FQGNSA. The CDR3 is 15 residues long. The V end lost 2 bases, the J end lost 0 bases, and 10 bases lay between the germline ends.

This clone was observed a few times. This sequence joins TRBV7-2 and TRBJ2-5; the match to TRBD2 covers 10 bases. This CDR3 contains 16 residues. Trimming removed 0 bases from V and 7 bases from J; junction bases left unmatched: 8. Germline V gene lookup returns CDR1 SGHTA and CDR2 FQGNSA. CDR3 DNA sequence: TGTGCCAGCAGCTTAGCGCCAGCGGGAGGGCCGGGGACCCAGTACTTC. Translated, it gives CASSLAPAGGPGTQYF.

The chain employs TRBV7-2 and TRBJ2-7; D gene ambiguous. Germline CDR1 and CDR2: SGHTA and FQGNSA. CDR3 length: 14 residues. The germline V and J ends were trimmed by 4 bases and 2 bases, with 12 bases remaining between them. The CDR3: CASSSSLGPYEQYF. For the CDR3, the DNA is TGTGCCAGCAGCTCCTCCCTTGGGCCCTACGAGCAGTACTTC.

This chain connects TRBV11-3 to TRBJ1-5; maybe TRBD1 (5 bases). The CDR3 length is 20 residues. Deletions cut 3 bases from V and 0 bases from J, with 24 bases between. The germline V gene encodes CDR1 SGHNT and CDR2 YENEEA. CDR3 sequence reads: CASSFSRTVIGANSNQPQHF. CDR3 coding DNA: TGTGCCAGCAGCTTTAGTCGGACGGTCATAGGGGCTAATAGCAATCAGCCCCAGCATTTT.

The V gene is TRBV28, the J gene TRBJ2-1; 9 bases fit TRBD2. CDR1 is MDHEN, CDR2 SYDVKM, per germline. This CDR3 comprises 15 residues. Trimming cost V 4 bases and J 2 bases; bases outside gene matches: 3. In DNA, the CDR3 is TGTGCCAGCAGTTCTAGCGGGGAAACCTACAATGAGCAGTTCTTC. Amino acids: CASSSSGETYNEQFF.

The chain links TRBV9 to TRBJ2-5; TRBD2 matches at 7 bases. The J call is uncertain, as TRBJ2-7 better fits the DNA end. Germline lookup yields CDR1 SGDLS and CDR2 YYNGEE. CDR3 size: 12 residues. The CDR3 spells CASSSGTYEQYF. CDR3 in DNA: TGTGCCAGCTCTAGCGGAACCTACGAGCAGTACTTC.

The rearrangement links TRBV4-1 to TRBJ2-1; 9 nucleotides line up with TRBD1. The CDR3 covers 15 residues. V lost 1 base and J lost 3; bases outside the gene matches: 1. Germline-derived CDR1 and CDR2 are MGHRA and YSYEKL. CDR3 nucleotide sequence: TGCGCCAGCAGCCAAGCGGGACAGGGCTACAATGAGCAGTTCTTC. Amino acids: CASSQAGQGYNEQFF.

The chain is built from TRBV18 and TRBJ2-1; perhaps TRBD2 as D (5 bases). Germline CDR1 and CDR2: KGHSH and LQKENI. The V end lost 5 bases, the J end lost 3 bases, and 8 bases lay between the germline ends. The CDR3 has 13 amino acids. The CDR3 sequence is CASSTGNYNEQFF. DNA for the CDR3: TGTGCCAGCTCAACGGGGAACTACAATGAGCAGTTCTTC.

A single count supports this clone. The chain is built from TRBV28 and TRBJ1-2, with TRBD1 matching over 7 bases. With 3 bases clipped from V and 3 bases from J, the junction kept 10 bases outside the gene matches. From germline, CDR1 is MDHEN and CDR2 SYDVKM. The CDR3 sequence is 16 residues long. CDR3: CASSFAHRGRDYGYTF. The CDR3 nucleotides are TGTGCCAGCAGTTTCGCCCACAGGGGCCGGGACTATGGCTACACCTTC.

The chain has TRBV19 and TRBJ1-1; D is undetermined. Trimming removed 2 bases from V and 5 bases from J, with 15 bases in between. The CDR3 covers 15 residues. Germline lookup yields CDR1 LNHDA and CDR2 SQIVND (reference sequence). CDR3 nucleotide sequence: TGTGCCAGTAGTATATTCCCGCCTCGGGAGACTGAAGCTTTCTTT. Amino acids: CASSIFPPRETEAFF.